This section outlines one T cell receptor beta chain sequence together with its context. Its antigen remains unidentified. These data belong to a study of PD-1 blockade in classical Hodgkin lymphoma. Points from the study as a whole: Differences between repertoires have undefined causes, possibly disease activity or prior therapy. At baseline, newly diagnosed patients reportedly showed less TCR diversity than healthy donors.

The CDR3 consists of 15 residues. Germline V CDR1 and CDR2: SGHTA, FQGNSA. V lost 1 base to trimming and J lost 4 bases; unmatched junction nucleotides: 2. Using immunoSEQ multiplex PCR, the repertoire was profiled, and TCRdb retains in-frame clones only, with some absent. Of approximately 25,000 clones listed, around 90% are singletons. Stated time point: newly diagnosed, previously untreated cHL patient sample. Magnetic negative selection was used to purify CD4+ T cells from thawed PBMCs. What served as comparison were PBMCs in newly diagnosed, untreated classical Hodgkin lymphoma. The chain carries TRBV7-2 and TRBJ1-2, with 11 bases fitting TRBD1. This TCR came from a human donor with classical Hodgkin lymphoma. Sequencing was performed on CD4+ T cells from blood. This CDR3 is CASSLGTGGTYGYTF. In nucleotides, the CDR3 is TGTGCCAGCAGCTTAGGGACAGGGGGCACCTATGGCTACACCTTC.